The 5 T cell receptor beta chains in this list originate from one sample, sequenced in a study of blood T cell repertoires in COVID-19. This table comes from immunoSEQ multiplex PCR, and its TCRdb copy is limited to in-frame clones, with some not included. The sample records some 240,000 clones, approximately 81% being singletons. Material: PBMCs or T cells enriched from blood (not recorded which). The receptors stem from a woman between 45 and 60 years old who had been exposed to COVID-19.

Here the CDR3 reads CVRSIRQGVEQYF. For the CDR3, the DNA is TGTGTCAGAAGCATCAGACAGGGTGTAGAGCAGTACTTC. The chain is built from TRBV7-5 and TRBJ2-7; whether TRBD1, the table's D call, matches the DNA was not checked. TRBV7-5 is recorded as a pseudogene. The CDR3 is made up of 13 amino acids.

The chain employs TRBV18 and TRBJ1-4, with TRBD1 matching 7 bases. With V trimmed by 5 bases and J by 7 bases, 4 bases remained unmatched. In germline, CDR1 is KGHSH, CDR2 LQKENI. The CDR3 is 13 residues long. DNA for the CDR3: TGTGCCAGCTCAGGGACAGACCGTGAAAAACTGTTTTTT. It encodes CASSGTDREKLFF.

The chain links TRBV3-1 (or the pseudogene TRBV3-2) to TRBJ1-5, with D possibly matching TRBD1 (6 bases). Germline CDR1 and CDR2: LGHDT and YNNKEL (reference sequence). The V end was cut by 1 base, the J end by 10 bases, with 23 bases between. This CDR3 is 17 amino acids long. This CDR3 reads CASSQGGGGTHTLPQHF. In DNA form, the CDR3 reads TGTGCCAGCAGCCAAGGTGGGGGGGGGACACATACGCTTCCCCAGCATTTT.

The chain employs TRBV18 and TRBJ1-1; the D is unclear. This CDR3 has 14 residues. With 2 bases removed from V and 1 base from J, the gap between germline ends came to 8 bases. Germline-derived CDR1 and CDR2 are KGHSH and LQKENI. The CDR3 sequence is CASSPEQTNTEAFF. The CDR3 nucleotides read TGTGCCAGCTCACCAGAACAGACGAACACTGAAGCTTTCTTT.

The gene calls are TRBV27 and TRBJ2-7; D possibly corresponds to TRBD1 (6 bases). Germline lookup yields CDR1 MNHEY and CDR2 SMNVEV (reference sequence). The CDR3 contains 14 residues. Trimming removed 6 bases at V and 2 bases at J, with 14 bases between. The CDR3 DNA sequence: TGTGCCAGCAGACCCATGGGACAAACCTACGAGCAGTACTTC. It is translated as CASRPMGQTYEQYF.